A selection of T cell receptor beta chains follows, all from one sample in a study of cytomegalovirus exposure and HLA in healthy donors. Libraries were prepared by immunoSEQ multiplex PCR; TCRdb keeps only in-frame clonotypes and omits some of them. The sample has 120,000 to 150,000 clones, about three quarters seen once. The specimen was PBMCs. The receptors come from a woman aged 25 to 39 in good health and CMV-seronegative. CDR3s include the opening cysteine and the closing phenylalanine or tryptophan. A D gene is named only where the DNA matches it firmly. The listing skips clone size in some rows; elsewhere it reads once, few, many or a size class.

>TRBD1|.|15|TRBJ1-1|TRBV4-1
CASSHGGGGVTEAFF
TGCGCCAGCAGCCATGGAGGGGGCGGGGTAACTGAAGCTTTCTTT
>.|.|9|TRBJ2-2|TRBV7-6
CASSFPLFF
TGTGCCAGCAGCTTTCCGTTGTTTTTT
>TRBD1|.|15|TRBJ1-6|TRBV11-2
CASSIQGAYNSPLHF
TGTGCCAGCAGCATACAGGGGGCCTATAATTCACCCCTCCACTTT
>TRBD2|.|16|TRBJ2-3|TRBV9
CASSKIAGTYADTQYF
TGTGCCAGCAGCAAGATAGCGGGAACTTATGCAGATACGCAGTATTTT
>TRBD2|.|13|TRBJ2-1|TRBV7-9
CATREGIGGEQFF
TGTGCCACGAGGGAGGGGATCGGGGGTGAGCAGTTCTTC
>.|.|12|TRBJ1-1|TRBV10-3
CAISESRGFAFF
TGTGCCATCAGTGAGTCCCGGGGATTTGCTTTCTTT
>TRBD1|.|13|TRBJ1-1|TRBV28
CASSSGQGIEAFF
TGTGCCAGCAGTTCCGGACAGGGGATAGAAGCTTTCTTT
>.|.|16|TRBJ1-4|TRBV28
CASSAQTRPTNEKLFF
TGTGCCAGCAGTGCCCAGACACGTCCAACTAATGAAAAACTGTTTTTT
>TRBD1|once|15|TRBJ1-2|TRBV6-5
CASSLIGQGSYGYTF
TGTGCCAGCAGTTTGATAGGACAGGGGAGCTATGGCTACACCTTC
>TRBD1|.|15|TRBJ1-5|TRBV27
CASMRGGRGNQPQHF
TGTGCCAGCATGAGAGGGGGCAGGGGCAATCAGCCCCAGCATTTT
>TRBD1|few|16|TRBJ2-1|TRBV4-2
CASSQDTGTGGNEQFF
TGTGCCAGCAGCCAAGATACCGGGACAGGGGGCAATGAGCAGTTCTTC
>.|few|10|TRBJ2-1|TRBV29-1
CSGRSYEQFF
TGCAGCGGGCGGAGCTATGAGCAGTTCTTC
>.|.|14|TRBJ1-2|TRBV5-1
CASSPNPGSDGYTF
TGCGCCAGCAGCCCGAATCCAGGGTCGGATGGCTACACCTTC
>.|.|12|TRBJ1-3|TRBV21-1
CASRGMGNTIYF
TGTGCCAGCCGAGGGATGGGAAACACCATATATTTT